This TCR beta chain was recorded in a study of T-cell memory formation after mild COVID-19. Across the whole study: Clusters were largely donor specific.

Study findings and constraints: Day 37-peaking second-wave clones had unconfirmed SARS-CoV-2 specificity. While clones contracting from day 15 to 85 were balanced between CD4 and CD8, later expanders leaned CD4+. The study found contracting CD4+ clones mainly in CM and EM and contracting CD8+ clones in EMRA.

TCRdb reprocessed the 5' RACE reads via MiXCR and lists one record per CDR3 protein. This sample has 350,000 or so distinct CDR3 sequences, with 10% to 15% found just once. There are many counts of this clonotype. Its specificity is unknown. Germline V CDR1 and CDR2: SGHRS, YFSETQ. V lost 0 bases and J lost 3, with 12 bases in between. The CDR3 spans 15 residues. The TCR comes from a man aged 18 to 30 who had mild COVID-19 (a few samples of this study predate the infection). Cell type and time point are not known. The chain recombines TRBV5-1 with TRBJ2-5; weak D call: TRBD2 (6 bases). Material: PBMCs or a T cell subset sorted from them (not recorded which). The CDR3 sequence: CASSLAGGKEETQYF. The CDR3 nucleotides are TGCGCCAGCAGCTTGGCCGGAGGGAAGGAAGAGACCCAGTACTTC.